What follows are 8 T cell receptor beta chains derived from one specimen sequenced in a study of blood T cell repertoires in COVID-19. Generated by immunoSEQ multiplex PCR, the TCRdb table keeps only in-frame clones and is missing some. The sample has around 180,000 clones, more than 70% seen once. Material: peripheral blood. All receptors derive from a human donor in a cohort sampled during active COVID-19.

The chain joins TRBV6-5 to TRBJ2-7; 7 nucleotides agree with TRBD2. This CDR3 is built from 12 residues. Unmatched junction bases numbered 5, after V lost 8 bases and J lost 4 bases. CDR1 MNHEY and CDR2 SVGAGI come from the germline V gene. CDR3 DNA sequence: TGTGCCAGCTTGGGAGGGATTTACGAGCAGTACTTC. Translated: CASLGGIYEQYF.

This clone was detected once. V and J are TRBV21-1 and TRBJ2-3; TRBD2 is the table's D call, not checked against the DNA. TRBV21-1 is tagged as a pseudogene. CDR3 length: 18 residues. The CDR3 protein is CASSSLRTSGGSTDTQYF. The CDR3 region has the DNA TGTGCCAGCAGCTCATTGCGGACTAGCGGGGGTAGCACAGATACGCAGTATTTT.

V gene TRBV10-3 combines with J gene TRBJ1-1; 8 positions agree with TRBD1. This CDR3 is 14 amino acids long. Germline CDR1 is ENHRY and CDR2 is SYGVKD. Unmatched junction bases numbered 7, after V lost 4 bases and J lost 6 bases. As DNA, the CDR3 is TGTGCCATCAGTGCCGCGGACAGGGCCCCTGAAGCTTTCTTT. It yields the protein CAISAADRAPEAFF.

This sequence joins TRBV28 and TRBJ1-2; D call uncertain. The V end was cut by 6 bases, the J end by 4 bases, with 24 bases between. Germline CDR1 MDHEN, CDR2 SYDVKM. CDR3 length: 17 amino acids. CDR3: CASREIWGEQLFYGYTF. CDR3 in DNA: TGTGCCAGCAGGGAAATATGGGGAGAACAACTATTCTATGGCTACACCTTC.

The V and J genes are TRBV6-2 or TRBV6-3 and TRBJ1-1, with TRBD1 matching 8 bases. This CDR3 has 15 amino acids. V lost 2 bases to trimming and J lost 0 bases; unmatched junction nucleotides: 2. From germline, CDR1 is MNHEY and CDR2 SVGEGT. CDR3 in DNA: TGTGCCAGCAGTTACCCAGGGGGCTTGAACACTGAAGCTTTCTTT. Residues: CASSYPGGLNTEAFF.

The chain links TRBV27 to TRBJ2-3; 7 nucleotides line up with TRBD1. The CDR3 sequence is 16 residues long. The V segment lost 3 bases and the J segment 4 bases; nucleotides outside the gene matches: 10. CDR1 MNHEY and CDR2 SMNVEV come from the germline V gene (reference sequence). CDR3 in amino acids: CASSFGRGQGADTQYF. CDR3 sequence (DNA): TGTGCCAGCAGTTTTGGTAGGGGGCAAGGGGCAGATACGCAGTATTTT.

This chain uses TRBV9 with TRBJ2-7; D perhaps matches TRBD1 (6 bases). The CDR3 runs to 14 residues. Trimming removed 1 base at V and 5 bases at J, with 13 bases between. Germline CDR1 reads SGDLS; CDR2 reads YYNGEE. The CDR3 nucleotides read TGTGCCAGCAGCGTAACAGGGCTGGGGGACGAGCAGTACTTC. Translation: CASSVTGLGDEQYF.

This clone has just one count. The chain carries TRBV27 and TRBJ2-7; D is possibly TRBD1 (6 bases). CDR3 length: 15 residues. The V end lost 5 bases, the J end lost 2 bases, and 16 bases lay between the germline ends. Germline V gives CDR1 MNHEY, CDR2 SMNVEV (reference sequence). The CDR3 is CASSIQGVNAYEQYF. DNA of the CDR3: TGTGCCAGCAGTATACAGGGTGTGAATGCCTACGAGCAGTACTTC.